One T cell receptor (beta chain) is described in this entry. TCRdb's table, derived via immunoSEQ multiplex PCR, lists solely in-frame clones and lacks some. The data contain 340,000 or so clones, around 82% of them singletons. This entry belongs to a study of blood T cell repertoires in COVID-19. The germline V gene has CDR1 MDHEN and CDR2 SYDVKM. Germline trimming cut 3 bases from V and 9 bases from J; bases unmatched to any gene: 8. This CDR3 has 14 amino acids. V is TRBV28 and J is TRBJ2-1; 7 nucleotides align to TRBD2. The sequence came from a man aged 25-45 years with active or convalescent COVID-19. The sequencing input was peripheral blood. CDR3 bases: TGTGCCAGCAGTTTCTCCGGACGGGAGGTTGAGCAGTTCTTC. Amino acid sequence: CASSFSGREVEQFF.